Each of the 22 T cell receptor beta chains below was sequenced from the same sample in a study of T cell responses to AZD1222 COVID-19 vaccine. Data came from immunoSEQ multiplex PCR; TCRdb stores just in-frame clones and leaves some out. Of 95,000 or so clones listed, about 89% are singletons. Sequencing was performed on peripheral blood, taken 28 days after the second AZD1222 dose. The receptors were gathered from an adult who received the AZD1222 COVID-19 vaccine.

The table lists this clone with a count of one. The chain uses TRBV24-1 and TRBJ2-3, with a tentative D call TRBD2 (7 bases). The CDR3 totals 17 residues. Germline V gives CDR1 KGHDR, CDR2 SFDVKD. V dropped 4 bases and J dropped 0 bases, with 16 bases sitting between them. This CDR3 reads CATSEPMGGGSTDTQYF. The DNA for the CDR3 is TGTGCCACCAGTGAGCCGATGGGAGGGGGGAGCACAGATACGCAGTATTTT.

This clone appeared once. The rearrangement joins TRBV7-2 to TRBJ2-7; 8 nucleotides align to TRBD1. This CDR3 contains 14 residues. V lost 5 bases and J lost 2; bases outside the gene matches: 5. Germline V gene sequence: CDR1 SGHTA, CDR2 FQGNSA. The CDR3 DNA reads TGTGCCAGCAGCCCTCGACAGGGGCCCTACGAGCAGTACTTC. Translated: CASSPRQGPYEQYF.

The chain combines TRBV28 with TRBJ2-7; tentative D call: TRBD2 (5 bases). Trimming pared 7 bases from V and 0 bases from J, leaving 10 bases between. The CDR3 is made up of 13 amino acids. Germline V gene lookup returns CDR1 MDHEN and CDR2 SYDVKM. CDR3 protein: CASTEARSYEQYF. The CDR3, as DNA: TGTGCCAGCACGGAGGCCCGCTCCTACGAGCAGTACTTC.

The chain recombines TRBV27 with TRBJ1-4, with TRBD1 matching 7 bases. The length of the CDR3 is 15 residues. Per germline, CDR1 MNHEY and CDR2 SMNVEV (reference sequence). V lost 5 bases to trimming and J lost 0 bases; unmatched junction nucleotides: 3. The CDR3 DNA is TGTGCCAGCAGTGCACAGGGGACAACTAATGAAAAACTGTTTTTT. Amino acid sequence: CASSAQGTTNEKLFF.

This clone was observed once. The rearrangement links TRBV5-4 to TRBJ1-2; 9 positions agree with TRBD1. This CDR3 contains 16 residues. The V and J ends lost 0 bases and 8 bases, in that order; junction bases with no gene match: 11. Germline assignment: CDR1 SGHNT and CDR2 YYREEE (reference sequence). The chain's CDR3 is CASSLEGQGRIHGYTF. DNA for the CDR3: TGTGCCAGCAGCTTGGAAGGACAGGGGAGGATCCACGGCTACACCTTC.

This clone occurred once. The DNA for the CDR3 is TGTGCCAGCAGCCCTGAACCCGGCACAGATACGCAGTATTTT. Translated: CASSPEPGTDTQYF. This chain joins TRBV5-6 and TRBJ2-3, with no clear D. Germline loops: CDR1 SGHDT, CDR2 YYEEEE. Trimming cost V 4 bases and J 1 base, with 10 bases left between them. This CDR3 is 14 amino acids long.

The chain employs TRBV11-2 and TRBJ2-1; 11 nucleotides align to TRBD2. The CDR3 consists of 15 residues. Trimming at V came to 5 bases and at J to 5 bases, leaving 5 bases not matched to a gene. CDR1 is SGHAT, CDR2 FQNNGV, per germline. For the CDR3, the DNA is TGTGCCAGCAGCCCCGGGACTAGCGGCGACAATGAGCAGTTCTTC. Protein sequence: CASSPGTSGDNEQFF.

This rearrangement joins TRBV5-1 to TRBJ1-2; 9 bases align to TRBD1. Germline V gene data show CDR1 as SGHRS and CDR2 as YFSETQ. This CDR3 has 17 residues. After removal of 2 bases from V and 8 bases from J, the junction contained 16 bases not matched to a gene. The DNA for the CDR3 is TGCGCCAGCAGCTTACATATACAGGGGGCGAAGGCGGCAGGCTACACCTTC. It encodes CASSLHIQGAKAAGYTF.

Written as DNA, the CDR3 is TGCGCCAGCAGCTTTGGCCAGGGGGCTGAAGCTTTCTTT. It specifies CASSFGQGAEAFF. The chain recombines TRBV5-1 with TRBJ1-1, with 7 bases matching TRBD1. V lost 2 bases and J lost 6; bases outside the gene matches: 4. Germline V CDR1 and CDR2: SGHRS, YFSETQ. The length of the CDR3 is 13 residues.

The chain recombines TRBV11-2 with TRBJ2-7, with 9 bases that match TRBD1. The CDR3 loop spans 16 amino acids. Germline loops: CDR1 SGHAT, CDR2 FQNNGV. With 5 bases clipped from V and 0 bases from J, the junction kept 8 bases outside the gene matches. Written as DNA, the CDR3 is TGTGCCAGCAGCCCGATAAGGACAGGGGACTCCTACGAGCAGTACTTC. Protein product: CASSPIRTGDSYEQYF.

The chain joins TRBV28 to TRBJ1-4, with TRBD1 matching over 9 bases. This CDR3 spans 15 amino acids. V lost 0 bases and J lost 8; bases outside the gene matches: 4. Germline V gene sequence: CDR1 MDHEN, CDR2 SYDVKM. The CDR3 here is CASSLWDRGREKLFF. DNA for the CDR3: TGTGCCAGCAGTTTATGGGACAGGGGTAGGGAAAAACTGTTTTTT.

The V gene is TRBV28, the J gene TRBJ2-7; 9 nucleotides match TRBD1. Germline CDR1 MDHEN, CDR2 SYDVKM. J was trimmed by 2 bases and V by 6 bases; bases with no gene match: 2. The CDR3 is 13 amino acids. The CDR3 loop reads CASSRDRAYEQYF. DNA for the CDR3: TGTGCCAGCAGCCGGGACAGGGCCTACGAGCAGTACTTC.

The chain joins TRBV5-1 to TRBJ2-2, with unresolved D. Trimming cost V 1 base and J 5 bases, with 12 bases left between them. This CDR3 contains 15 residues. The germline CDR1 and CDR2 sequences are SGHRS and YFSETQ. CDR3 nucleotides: TGCGCCAGCAGCTTGTTTGATTTGGGGACCGGGGAGCTGTTTTTT. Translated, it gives CASSLFDLGTGELFF.

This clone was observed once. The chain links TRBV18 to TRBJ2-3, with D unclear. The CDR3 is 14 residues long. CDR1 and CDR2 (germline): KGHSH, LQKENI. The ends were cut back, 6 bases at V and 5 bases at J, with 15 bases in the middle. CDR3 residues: CASSRLERLDTQYF. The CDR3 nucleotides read TGTGCCAGCTCCCGCCTGGAAAGGCTAGATACGCAGTATTTT. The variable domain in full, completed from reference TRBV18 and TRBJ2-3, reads NAGVMQNPRHLVRRRGQEARLRCSPMKGHSHVYWYRQLPEEGLKFMVYLQKENIIDESGMPKERFSAEFPKEGPSILRIQQVVRGDSAAYFCASSRLERLDTQYFGPGTRLTVL.

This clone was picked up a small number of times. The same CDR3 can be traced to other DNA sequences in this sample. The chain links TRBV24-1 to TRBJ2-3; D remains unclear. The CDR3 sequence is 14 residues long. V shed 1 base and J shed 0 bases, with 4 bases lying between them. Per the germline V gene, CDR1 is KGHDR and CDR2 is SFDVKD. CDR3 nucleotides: TGTGCCACCAGTGATTTTACTAGCACAGATACGCAGTATTTT. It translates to CATSDFTSTDTQYF.

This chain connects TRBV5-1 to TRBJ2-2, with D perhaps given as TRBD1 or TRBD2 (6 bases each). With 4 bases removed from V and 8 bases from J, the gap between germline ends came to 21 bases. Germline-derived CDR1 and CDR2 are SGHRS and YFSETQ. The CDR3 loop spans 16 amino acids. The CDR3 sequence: CASSPVGGATGGELFF. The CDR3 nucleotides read TGCGCCAGCAGCCCCGTTGGAGGGGCAACAGGGGGGGAGCTGTTTTTT.

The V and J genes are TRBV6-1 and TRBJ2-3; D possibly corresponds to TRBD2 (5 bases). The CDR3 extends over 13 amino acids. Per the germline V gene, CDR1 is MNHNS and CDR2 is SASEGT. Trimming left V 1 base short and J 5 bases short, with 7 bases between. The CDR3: CASSEGGRDTQYF. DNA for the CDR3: TGTGCCAGCAGTGAAGGTGGGAGAGATACGCAGTATTTT.

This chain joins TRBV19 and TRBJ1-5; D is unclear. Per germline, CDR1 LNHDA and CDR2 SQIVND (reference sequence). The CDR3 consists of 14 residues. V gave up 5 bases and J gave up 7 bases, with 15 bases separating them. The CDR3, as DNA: TGTGCCAGTAGTTCCTGGGGAGGGTACCAGCCCCAGCATTTT. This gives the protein CASSSWGGYQPQHF.

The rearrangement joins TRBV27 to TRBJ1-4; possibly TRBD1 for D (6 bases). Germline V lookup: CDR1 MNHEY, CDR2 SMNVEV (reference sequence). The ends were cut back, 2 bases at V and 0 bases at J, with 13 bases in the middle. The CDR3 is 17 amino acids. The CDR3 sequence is CASSLTGHPATNEKLFF. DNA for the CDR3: TGTGCCAGCAGTTTAACGGGACATCCCGCAACTAATGAAAAACTGTTTTTT.

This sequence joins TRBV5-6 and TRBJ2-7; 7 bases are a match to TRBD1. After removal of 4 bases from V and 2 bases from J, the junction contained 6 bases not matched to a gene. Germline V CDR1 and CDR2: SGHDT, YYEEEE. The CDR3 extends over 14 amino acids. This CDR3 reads CASSPGTVPYEQYF. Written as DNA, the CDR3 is TGTGCCAGCAGCCCGGGGACAGTCCCCTACGAGCAGTACTTC.

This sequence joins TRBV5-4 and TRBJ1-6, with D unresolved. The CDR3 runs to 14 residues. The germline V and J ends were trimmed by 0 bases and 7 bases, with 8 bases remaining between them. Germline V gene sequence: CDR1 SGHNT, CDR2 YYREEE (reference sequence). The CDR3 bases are TGTGCCAGCAGCTTGGATTTCACAAATTCACCCCTCCACTTT. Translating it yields CASSLDFTNSPLHF.

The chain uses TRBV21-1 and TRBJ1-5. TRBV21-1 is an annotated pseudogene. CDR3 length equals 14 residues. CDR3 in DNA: TGTGCCAGCAGCCACGGGGGGCAGGGTCAGCCCCAGCATTTT. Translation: CASSHGGQGQPQHF.